This T cell receptor (beta chain) was sequenced for a study of blood T cell repertoires in COVID-19. Study-wide background: Italy, Spain and the United States were the sources of the convalescent and acute COVID-19 samples.

Participants came from roughly 24 US areas, aged roughly 18 to 95 years. Which cohort a participant joined came from the clinical history participants gave. All recovered Cohort 3 donors got two negative PCRs, got clearance, or saw symptom resolution. The repertoire was sequenced with immunoSEQ multiplex PCR; TCRdb's copy has only in-frame clones and lacks some. The sample has about 200,000 clones, about nine tenths seen once. This clone was detected only once. Trimming removed 2 bases from V and 4 bases from J; junction bases left unmatched: 7. This CDR3 has 16 residues. CDR1 and CDR2 (germline): SGHNT, YYREEE (reference sequence).

This sequence originates from a woman aged 30 to 39 who had recovered from COVID-19. The sequencing sample was made of PBMCs or T cells enriched from blood (not recorded which). The J gene is TRBJ2-5, the V gene TRBV5-4; TRBD1 agrees at 11 bases. The CDR3 DNA follows: TGTGCCAGCAGCTTTGGGGGACAGGGGGGAGGAGAGACCCAGTACTTC. Translating gives CASSFGGQGGGETQYF.